This record covers a single T cell receptor beta chain. Its antigen is currently unknown. The data were produced by immunoSEQ multiplex PCR, yet TCRdb's version contains in-frame clones alone and is incomplete. This table has about 180,000 clones, approximately 94% appearing once. V lost 2 bases, J lost 5 bases, and 18 bases lay in between. CDR3 length: 15 residues. The V gene's germline CDR1 is GTSNPN and CDR2 SVGIG (reference sequence). The data derive from a study of T cell responses to AZD1222 COVID-19 vaccine. Both about-4-week and about-12-week second-dose recipients were combined. Findings of the study overall: Spike-specific TCR breadth and depth both grew after two AZD1222 doses. It was only 6 or 7 AZD1222 recipients who were seropositive at baseline.

The chain links TRBV30 to TRBJ1-1, with D unclear. This sequence was found in an adult who received the AZD1222 COVID-19 vaccine. This material consisted of peripheral blood, taken 28 days after the second AZD1222 dose. The CDR3 DNA sequence: TGTGCCTGGAGTTCCGACCGGGGAGGAGGGACTGAAGCTTTCTTT. This sequence encodes CAWSSDRGGGTEAFF.